The 9 T cell receptor beta chains listed next were all sequenced from one sample in a study of PD-L1 blockade in urothelial cancer. Noted time point: peripheral blood 6 weeks after treatment start. Only in-frame clones appear in the TCRdb table, and some are missing; sequencing was by immunoSEQ multiplex PCR. The sample shows around 40,000 clones, 82% of them seen only once. Sequencing was performed on PBMCs, taken around atezolizumab (anti-PD-L1) treatment. These receptors came from a man aged 60 to 69 with urothelial cancer.

This clone was seen only once. This chain links TRBV19 with TRBJ1-5, with 8 bases fitting TRBD1. J gave up 3 bases and V 6 bases, and 7 bases lay outside the gene matches. Germline-derived CDR1 and CDR2 are LNHDA and SQIVND (reference sequence). The CDR3 spans 15 residues. In DNA, the CDR3 is TGTGCCAGTAGCCCGATGGACAGGGACAATCAGCCCCAGCATTTT. This sequence encodes CASSPMDRDNQPQHF.

This clone was detected once. The chain has TRBV7-2 and TRBJ2-1; 10 nucleotides align to TRBD2. The CDR3 covers 18 residues. V shed 2 bases, J shed 0 bases, and the junction held 7 bases outside the gene matches. Germline CDR1 and CDR2: SGHTA and FQGNSA. The CDR3 loop is CASSLMLAGALSYNEQFF. Here the CDR3 DNA reads TGTGCCAGCAGCTTAATGCTAGCGGGAGCGCTCTCCTACAATGAGCAGTTCTTC.

This chain uses TRBV19 with TRBJ2-7; 9 nucleotides agree with TRBD1. V lost 4 bases, J lost 1 base, and 5 bases stayed unmatched. Germline V gene lookup returns CDR1 LNHDA and CDR2 SQIVND (reference sequence). The CDR3 contains 15 residues. In nucleotides, the CDR3 is TGTGCCAGTAGTACCCTACAGGGGGCTTCCTACGAGCAGTACTTC. Its protein is CASSTLQGASYEQYF.

This clone was seen just once. The chain employs TRBV21-1 and TRBJ2-5; TRBD2, as called in the table, went unchecked against the DNA. TRBV21-1 is annotated as a pseudogene. CDR3 length equals 16 residues. As DNA, the CDR3 is TGTGCCAGCAGAGACGGGGGGGGGCTTTGGTTAGAGACCCAGTACTTC. Its translation: CASRDGGGLWLETQYF.

The gene calls are TRBV7-8 and TRBJ2-7, with 9 bases aligning to TRBD1. With 5 bases clipped from V and 1 base from J, the junction kept 12 bases outside the gene matches. Germline CDR1 and CDR2: SGHVS and FQNEAQ. The CDR3 sequence is 17 residues long. In DNA form, the CDR3 reads TGTGCCAGCAGCCCCCCCGGGACAGGGTCGGGATCCTACGAGCAGTACTTC. This codes for CASSPPGTGSGSYEQYF.

This sequence joins TRBV18 and TRBJ2-3, with D uncertain. Germline assignment: CDR1 KGHSH and CDR2 LQKENI. The CDR3 is 12 amino acids. Trimming pared 3 bases from V and 3 bases from J, leaving 4 bases between. The CDR3 DNA reads as TGTGCCAGCTCACCTGAGACAGATACGCAGTATTTT. It codes for CASSPETDTQYF.

The chain combines TRBV19 with TRBJ1-5; 8 positions match TRBD1. This CDR3 contains 15 residues. Germline loops: CDR1 LNHDA, CDR2 SQIVND (reference sequence). Trimming removed 3 bases from V and 3 bases from J; junction bases left unmatched: 4. The CDR3 protein is CASSITGGTNQPQHF. The CDR3 DNA sequence: TGTGCCAGTAGTATTACAGGGGGGACCAATCAGCCCCAGCATTTT.

This clone was found a few times. This chain joins TRBV28 and TRBJ1-4; tentatively, D is TRBD1 (6 bases). This CDR3 spans 16 amino acids. Trimming pared 6 bases from V and 2 bases from J, leaving 16 bases between. Germline V gives CDR1 MDHEN, CDR2 SYDVKM. The CDR3 protein is CASSPRGPNTNEKLFF. The CDR3 DNA is TGTGCCAGCAGCCCGCGGGGGCCTAATACTAATGAAAAACTGTTTTTT. The full variable domain, with the rest looked up from reference TRBV28 and TRBJ1-4, is DVKVTQSSRYLVKRTGEKVFLECVQDMDHENMFWYRQDPGLGLRLIYFSYDVKMKEKGDIPEGYSVSREKKERFSLILESASTNQTSMYLCASSPRGPNTNEKLFFGSGTQLSVL.

The genes are TRBV10-3 and TRBJ1-5, with 9 bases identical to TRBD1. Trimming took 11 bases from V and 5 from J; bases not matched to a gene: 7. This CDR3 is 13 amino acids long. CDR1 ENHRY and CDR2 SYGVKD come from the germline V gene. CDR3 in DNA: TGTGCCGCTACAGGGGGCGTCGATCAGCCCCAGCATTTT. This sequence encodes CAATGGVDQPQHF.